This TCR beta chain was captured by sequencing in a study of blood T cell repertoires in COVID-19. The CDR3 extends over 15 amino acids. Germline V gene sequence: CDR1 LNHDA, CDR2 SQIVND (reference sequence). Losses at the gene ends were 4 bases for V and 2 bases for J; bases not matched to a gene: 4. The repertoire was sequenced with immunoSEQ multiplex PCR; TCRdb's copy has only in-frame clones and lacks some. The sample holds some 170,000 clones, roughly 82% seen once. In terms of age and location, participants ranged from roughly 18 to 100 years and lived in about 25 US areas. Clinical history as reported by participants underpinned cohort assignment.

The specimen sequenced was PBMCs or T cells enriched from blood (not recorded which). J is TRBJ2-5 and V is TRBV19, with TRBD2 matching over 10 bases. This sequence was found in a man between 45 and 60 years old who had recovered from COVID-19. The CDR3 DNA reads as TGTGCCAGTAGTACTAGCGGGGGACCTCAAGAGACCCAGTACTTC. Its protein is CASSTSGGPQETQYF.